A selection of T cell receptor beta chains follows, all from one sample in a study of T cell responses to AZD1222 COVID-19 vaccine. TCRdb's table, derived via immunoSEQ multiplex PCR, lists solely in-frame clones and lacks some. The sample holds about 110,000 clones; 88% are singletons and the top ten take less than 9.5%. The sample in question was peripheral blood, obtained on day 0 of AZD1222 vaccination. The receptors were gathered from an adult in good health. CDR3s include the opening cysteine and the closing phenylalanine or tryptophan. A D gene is named only where the DNA matches it firmly. Not every row has a clone size; where given, it reads once, few, many or a size class.

v_call	clone_size	d_call	j_call	cdr3_nt	cdr3_aa
TRBV25-1	NA	NA	TRBJ2-6	TGTGCCAGCAAATCCGGGGCCAACGTCCTGACTTTC	CASKSGANVLTF
TRBV10-3	NA	NA	TRBJ1-1	TGTGCCATCAGTGCACAGGGCGGTGACACTGAAGCTTTCTTT	CAISAQGGDTEAFF
TRBV5-1	NA	TRBD1	TRBJ2-3	TGCGCCAGCAGCTCGGACAGGTTGTCAGATACGCAGTATTTT	CASSSDRLSDTQYF
TRBV30	once	TRBD1	TRBJ1-4	TGTGCCTGGAGGGGGCAGGGGGGTGAAAAACTGTTTTTT	CAWRGQGGEKLFF
TRBV11-2	once	TRBD1	TRBJ1-4	TGTGCCAGCAGCTTTAGGACAGGGGGCGCCGGAACTAATGAAAAACTGTTTTTT	CASSFRTGGAGTNEKLFF
TRBV18	NA	TRBD1	TRBJ1-1	TGTGCCAGCTCACCACCCGGGACAGGCGTCCATTCCCCTGAAGCTTTCTTT	CASSPPGTGVHSPEAFF
TRBV6-1	few	NA	TRBJ1-6	TGTGCCAGCAGTGAATCGCAGGGGATGCAGTCACCCCTCCACTTT	CASSESQGMQSPLHF
TRBV2	NA	NA	TRBJ2-3	TGTGCCAGCAGTGTGGGCCTAACACGAGGAGATACGCAGTATTTT	CASSVGLTRGDTQYF
TRBV7-2	NA	TRBD2	TRBJ2-3	TGTGCCAGCAGCCTCCGACTAGCGGCTAGCACAGATACGCAGTATTTT	CASSLRLAASTDTQYF
TRBV11-2	NA	NA	TRBJ2-5	TGTGCCAGCAGCTTAGCTTTTGAGACCCAGTACTTC	CASSLAFETQYF
TRBV6-5	NA	NA	TRBJ1-5	TGTGCCAGCAGTTACGAGAGAAGTCAGCCCCAGCATTTT	CASSYERSQPQHF
TRBV5-1	NA	TRBD1	TRBJ2-7	TGCGCCAGCAGCTTACTCCGGGACAGGGGCGAGCAGTACTTC	CASSLLRDRGEQYF
TRBV6-5	NA	NA	TRBJ2-3	TGTGCCAGCAGTTACCGAGGGGAAGGAACAGATACGCAGTATTTT	CASSYRGEGTDTQYF
TRBV7-3	NA	NA	TRBJ2-2	TGTGCCAGCAGCTTAAGTGGACTAAGGGCCGGGGAGCTGTTTTTT	CASSLSGLRAGELFF
TRBV30	NA	NA	TRBJ2-1	TGTGCCTGGAGGAGTTACAATGAGCAGTTCTTC	CAWRSYNEQFF
TRBV5-5	NA	NA	TRBJ1-1	TGTGCCAGCAGCTTGGATTCGTGGAACACTGAAGCTTTCTTT	CASSLDSWNTEAFF
TRBV24-1	NA	TRBD2	TRBJ2-1	TGTGCCACCAGTGATCCCCGCTGGGGGGCTAGCGGGAGAGGGGGGTCCTACAATGAGCAGTTCTTC	CATSDPRWGASGRGGSYNEQFF
TRBV7-2	once	NA	TRBJ2-2	TGTGCCAGCAGCTTATCCCGGTCCACCGGGGAGCTGTTTTTT	CASSLSRSTGELFF
TRBV24-1	NA	NA	TRBJ2-7	TGTGCCACCAGTGATTCCACTACGCCCGCCTACGAGCAGTACTTC	CATSDSTTPAYEQYF
TRBV25-1	NA	NA	TRBJ1-5	TGTGCCAGCAGTGAAAGGGGGGGGGCAAATCAGCCCCAGCATTTT	CASSERGGANQPQHF
TRBV28	NA	TRBD1	TRBJ2-7	TGTGCCAGCAGTCCGCCGGGGGACAGGGTCTACGAGCAGTACTTC	CASSPPGDRVYEQYF
TRBV7-9	many	NA	TRBJ2-7	TGTGCCAGCAGCTTCGGGAACGAGCAGTACTTC	CASSFGNEQYF
TRBV2	NA	NA	TRBJ1-1	TGTGCCAGCAGATTGACAGCGAACACTGAAGCTTTCTTT	CASRLTANTEAFF
TRBV10-3	NA	NA	TRBJ2-5	TGTGCCATCAGGGGGACCCAAGAGACCCAGTACTTC	CAIRGTQETQYF
TRBV3-1/TRBV3-2	NA	TRBD2	TRBJ2-1	TGTGCCAGCAGCCCGTCGGCTAGCGGGAGAAATGAGCAGTTCTTC	CASSPSASGRNEQFF
TRBV20-1	NA	NA	TRBJ1-1	TGCAGTGCTAGTCAGTTTGTTACACCGAACACTGAAGCTTTCTTT	CSASQFVTPNTEAFF
TRBV9	once	TRBD2	TRBJ2-3	TGTGCCAGCAGGAAAGGACTAGCGGGAGGGCCGGGGTCAGATACGCAGTATTTT	CASRKGLAGGPGSDTQYF
TRBV6-1	NA	TRBD1	TRBJ1-2	TGTGCCAGCAGTGACCCAGGACAGGGGGGGTATAACTATGGCTACACCTTC	CASSDPGQGGYNYGYTF
TRBV29-1	NA	NA	TRBJ2-5	TGCGGAGGGGGAGAAGAGACCCAGTACTTC	CGGGEETQYF
TRBV7-9	NA	NA	TRBJ1-2	TGTGCCAGCAGCTTAGCCACCCCCGGACAGTATGGCTACACCTTC	CASSLATPGQYGYTF
TRBV14	NA	NA	TRBJ2-3	TGTGCCAGCAGCCTTAGGACCGGCAACCCAACAGATACGCAGTATTTT	CASSLRTGNPTDTQYF
TRBV7-2	NA	TRBD2	TRBJ2-5	TGTGCCAGCAGCCAGGGACTAGCGATACAGACCCAGTACTTC	CASSQGLAIQTQYF
TRBV28	once	NA	TRBJ1-1	TGTGCCAGCATCGCACCAATTGCAAACCTATTGGGCACTGAAGCTTTCTTT	CASIAPIANLLGTEAFF
TRBV10-1	once	TRBD2	TRBJ2-3	TGCGCCAGCAGTGAAGCTGGACTAGCGGGAGGGCCAGATACGCAGTATTTT	CASSEAGLAGGPDTQYF
TRBV30	NA	NA	TRBJ2-7	TGTGCCTGGAGTGTCGGCAGAGGGGCCTACGAGCAGTACTTC	CAWSVGRGAYEQYF
TRBV5-1	NA	NA	TRBJ1-6	TGCGCCAGCAGCTTGGCCGGCAGGGAAGCCCCCAATTCACCCCTCCACTTT	CASSLAGREAPNSPLHF
TRBV5-5	NA	NA	TRBJ1-5	TGTGCCAGCAGCCTAGACAGTGGGGGGGTACGGCCCCAGCATTTT	CASSLDSGGVRPQHF
TRBV30	NA	NA	TRBJ1-5	TGTGCCTGGAGTACGGCAGGCAATCAGCCCCAGCATTTT	CAWSTAGNQPQHF
TRBV28	NA	TRBD1	TRBJ1-2	TGTGCCAGCAGCGCTCCGGGACAGGGCTATGGTGGCTACACCTTC	CASSAPGQGYGGYTF
TRBV5-4	NA	NA	TRBJ2-5	TGTGCCAGCAGCTGGGGGACGAGGGAGACCCAGTACTTC	CASSWGTRETQYF
TRBV7-2	NA	TRBD1	TRBJ1-1	TGTGCCAGCAGCTGGCAGGGGGTGGGCACTGAAGCTTTCTTT	CASSWQGVGTEAFF
TRBV5-1	few	NA	TRBJ2-1	TGCGCCAGCAGCTTGGCCGTGGGGGCGATCTACAATGAGCAGTTCTTC	CASSLAVGAIYNEQFF
TRBV15	NA	NA	TRBJ1-1	TGTGCCACCAGCAGAGGGGTAGGGGTGAACACTGAAGCTTTCTTT	CATSRGVGVNTEAFF
TRBV5-8	NA	TRBD2	TRBJ2-6	TGTGCCAGCAGCCTTCTACTAGCGGGAATACCTGGGGCCAACGTCCTGACTTTC	CASSLLLAGIPGANVLTF
TRBV10-2	NA	NA	TRBJ2-1	TGCGCCAGCAGGGACTTTTCCTACAATGAGCAGTTCTTC	CASRDFSYNEQFF
TRBV27	few	NA	TRBJ2-3	TGTGCCAGCAGTTCCCCCCAGCTAATGTCCACAGATACGCAGTATTTT	CASSSPQLMSTDTQYF
TRBV28	NA	NA	TRBJ1-2	TGTGCCGCCGGGACACTCTATGGCTACACCTTC	CAAGTLYGYTF
TRBV6-4	NA	TRBD2	TRBJ2-7	TGTGCCAGCAGTGACGGGACTAGCGGGAGGTCCTACGAGCAGTACTTC	CASSDGTSGRSYEQYF
TRBV5-8	NA	NA	TRBJ2-4	TGTGCCAGCAGCTTGGTCGCGACCAAAAACATTCAGTACTTC	CASSLVATKNIQYF
TRBV18	once	NA	TRBJ2-2	TGTGCCAGCTCACTCAAGACACTTGCCGGGGAGCTGTTTTTT	CASSLKTLAGELFF
TRBV28	NA	NA	TRBJ1-1	TGTGCCAGCAGTCTGGGAGGGGCGCACACTGAAGCTTTCTTT	CASSLGGAHTEAFF
TRBV25-1	NA	NA	TRBJ1-6	TGTGCCAGCAAGGGGCAGGTCTATAATTCACCCCTCCACTTT	CASKGQVYNSPLHF